The next 23 T cell receptor beta chains were all read from a single sample in a study of CD8 T cells in ankylosing spondylitis. MiXCR was run by TCRdb on the 5' RACE reads, yielding one entry per CDR3 protein. The sample records some 250,000 distinct CDR3 sequences, roughly 25% being singletons. Sample: blood, either unsorted or a sorted T cell fraction (not recorded which). These receptors originate from a male donor with ankylosing spondylitis or in good health (not recorded which).

This clonotype has a handful of counts. The CDR3: CASRNRGTDTQYF. CDR3 nucleotide sequence: TGTGCCAGCAGAAACAGGGGCACAGATACGCAGTATTTT. The chain is built from TRBV6-1 and TRBJ2-3, with D perhaps TRBD1 (6 bases). Germline values: CDR1 MNHNS, CDR2 SASEGT. The CDR3 loop spans 13 amino acids. The germline V and J ends were trimmed by 6 bases and 1 base, with 8 bases remaining between them.

The sample holds a few counts of this clonotype. V usage is TRBV2 and J usage is TRBJ2-1; D is uncertain. The CDR3 has 19 amino acids. Germline loops: CDR1 SNHLY, CDR2 FYNNEI. Trimming removed 5 bases at V and 6 bases at J, with 29 bases between. DNA of the CDR3: TGTGCCAGCAGTTCCCTTCCAGGTTTGGTGACAATGAGCCCCAATGAGCAGTTCTTC. Protein sequence: CASSSLPGLVTMSPNEQFF.

This clonotype was found many times. V is TRBV5-1 and J is TRBJ2-7; 13 bases match TRBD2. CDR1 is SGHRS and CDR2 is YFSETQ in the germline V gene. J lost 2 bases, V lost 0 bases, and 14 bases had no gene match. The CDR3 consists of 20 residues. The CDR3 here is CASSLGTSGGLRRVTYEQYF. CDR3 bases: TGCGCCAGCAGCTTGGGGACTAGCGGGGGACTACGGAGGGTTACCTACGAGCAGTACTTC.

In its sample, this clonotype was seen a few times. The CDR3 nucleotides read TGCAGTGCTAGGTGGGGGGGGGTCGGCACAGATACGCAGTATTTT. Amino acids: CSARWGGVGTDTQYF. This sequence joins TRBV20-1 and TRBJ2-3; TRBD2 matches at 7 bases. Germline values: CDR1 DFQATT, CDR2 SNEGSKA (reference sequence). The CDR3 length is 15 residues. The V and J ends lost 3 bases and 1 base, in that order; junction bases with no gene match: 7.

The V call is TRBV20-1, the J call TRBJ2-1, with 16 bases aligning to TRBD2. The CDR3 contains 15 residues. Trimming removed 8 bases from V and 12 bases from J; junction bases left unmatched: 13. The germline gives CDR1 DFQATT, CDR2 SNEGSKA (reference sequence). CDR3 protein: CSPPGLAGGTIGQFF. CDR3 nucleotides: TGCAGTCCCCCGGGACTAGCGGGGGGGACTATCGGGCAGTTCTTC.

This chain links TRBV11-3 with TRBJ1-5; D not resolved. The CDR3 sequence is 10 residues long. Germline lookup yields CDR1 SGHNT and CDR2 YENEEA. The V and J ends lost 5 bases and 10 bases respectively, with 6 bases between them. CDR3 DNA: TGTGCCAGCAGCCCATTTCCCCAGCATTTT. This encodes CASSPFPQHF.

This clonotype was seen many times. The chain joins TRBV12-3 or TRBV12-4 to TRBJ1-6; D remains unclear. Trimming cost V 4 bases and J 0 bases, with 7 bases left between them. The CDR3 runs to 15 residues. The CDR3 DNA is TGTGCCAGCAGTTCGGGAAGCTCCTATAATTCACCCCTCCACTTT. It codes for CASSSGSSYNSPLHF.

The rearrangement links TRBV21-1 to TRBJ2-7; whether TRBD2, the table's D call, matches the DNA was not checked. TRBV21-1 is deemed a pseudogene. This CDR3 has 11 residues. CDR3 DNA sequence: TGTGCCAGTCCATTTGGCCCCTCGCAGTACTTC. Translating it yields CASPFGPSQYF.

This clonotype was recorded many times. CDR3 in DNA: TGCAGTGCTAGAGAGTCGGCAGGAAGCTATGGCTACACCTTC. Protein product: CSARESAGSYGYTF. The chain recombines TRBV20-1 with TRBJ1-2, with unresolved D. V lost 0 bases and J 4 bases, leaving 12 bases between the germline ends. Germline V gene data show CDR1 as DFQATT and CDR2 as SNEGSKA (reference sequence). This CDR3 is 14 amino acids long.

This clonotype was picked up many times. The genes are TRBV28 and TRBJ2-7, with 9 bases that match TRBD1. The junction had 5 bases not matched to a gene; V was cut back by 5 bases and J by 0 bases. CDR1 is MDHEN, CDR2 SYDVKM, per germline. The CDR3 contains 15 residues. The DNA for the CDR3 is TGTGCCAGCAGTCGACCGGGACAGGGCTCCTACGAGCAGTACTTC. Its protein product is CASSRPGQGSYEQYF.

In this sample, this clonotype turned up many times. CDR3 nucleotide sequence: TGCGCCAGCAGCGGAGGAGGGGGGGGAGAGACCCAGTACTTC. It encodes CASSGGGGGETQYF. This chain links TRBV5-1 with TRBJ2-5; perhaps TRBD2 as D (7 bases). The V end lost 4 bases, the J end lost 4 bases, and 14 bases lay between the germline ends. The CDR3 sequence is 14 residues long. Germline-derived CDR1 and CDR2 are SGHRS and YFSETQ. The whole variable domain, filled in from reference TRBV5-1 and TRBJ2-5, reads KAGVTQTPRYLIKTRGQQVTLSCSPISGHRSVSWYQQTPGQGLQFLFEYFSETQRNKGNFPGRFSGRQFSNSRSEMNVSTLELGDSALYLCASSGGGGGETQYFGPGTRLLVL.

This clonotype was observed many times. The genes are TRBV29-1 and TRBJ2-3; 9 bases are shared with TRBD1. Germline V gene sequence: CDR1 SQVTM, CDR2 ANQGSEA. This CDR3 has 16 amino acids. Losses at the gene ends were 6 bases for V and 2 bases for J; bases not matched to a gene: 12. DNA of the CDR3: TGCAGCGTCCAGAGGAACAGGGGGCGTCCCACAGATACGCAGTATTTT. Protein product: CSVQRNRGRPTDTQYF.

This clonotype was observed at least ten times. The chain employs TRBV9 and TRBJ2-3; D unresolved. The CDR3 totals 17 residues. V gave up 2 bases and J gave up 1 base, with 17 bases separating them. CDR1 and CDR2 from the germline V gene are SGDLS and YYNGEE. The CDR3 spells CASSVASWGLGTDTQYF. CDR3 nucleotide sequence: TGTGCCAGCAGCGTGGCCTCATGGGGATTGGGCACAGATACGCAGTATTTT.

The chain couples TRBV5-1 to TRBJ2-1, with D perhaps assigned TRBD1 or TRBD2 (5 bases each). The CDR3 extends over 15 amino acids. CDR1 and CDR2 (germline): SGHRS, YFSETQ. Trimming removed 3 bases from V and 0 bases from J, with 10 bases in between. The CDR3 region has the DNA TGCGCCAGCAGCTCAGGGACCAGCTCCTACAATGAGCAGTTCTTC. This codes for CASSSGTSSYNEQFF.

The V call is TRBV6-5, the J call TRBJ2-1; TRBD2 aligns across 9 bases. The V segment lost 1 base and the J segment 8 bases; nucleotides outside the gene matches: 6. The CDR3 is 15 residues long. Looked up from germline, CDR1 is MNHEY and CDR2 is SVGAGI. The CDR3 protein is CASSYWRGGPDEQFF. The CDR3 coding sequence is TGTGCCAGCAGTTACTGGCGGGGGGGCCCTGATGAGCAGTTCTTC.

This clonotype was seen more than once but under ten times. CDR3 protein: CATSPQGLSTDTQYF. In nucleotides, the CDR3 is TGTGCCACCAGCCCCCAGGGCCTTAGCACAGATACGCAGTATTTT. The V call is TRBV24-1, the J call TRBJ2-3; weak D call: TRBD1 (5 bases). Trimming cost V 7 bases and J 0 bases, with 13 bases left between them. The CDR3 contains 15 residues. The germline CDR1 and CDR2 sequences are KGHDR and SFDVKD.

This clonotype has only a few counts. V usage is TRBV6-5 and J usage is TRBJ2-5; D may be TRBD1 or TRBD2 (5 bases each). Germline lookup yields CDR1 MNHEY and CDR2 SVGAGI. The CDR3 consists of 16 residues. V was cut by 0 bases and J by 4 bases, with 15 bases left in between. Here the CDR3 reads CASSYSWGPGGETQYF. Here the CDR3 DNA reads TGTGCCAGCAGTTACTCTTGGGGACCCGGAGGAGAGACCCAGTACTTC.

This clonotype was detected many times. The chain carries TRBV29-1 and TRBJ2-3; a weak D match, TRBD1 (5 bases). Germline V lookup: CDR1 SQVTM, CDR2 ANQGSEA. Trimming shortened V by 4 bases and J by 0 bases, and 14 bases separated the two germline ends. CDR3 size: 15 residues. CDR3 amino acids: CSVVWGTSSTDTQYF. CDR3 coding DNA: TGCAGCGTTGTCTGGGGCACCTCTAGCACAGATACGCAGTATTTT.

The chain uses TRBV6-4 and TRBJ2-3, with 9 positions matching TRBD2. Germline V CDR1 and CDR2: MRHNA, SNTAGT. This CDR3 has 15 amino acids. Losses at the gene ends were 5 bases for V and 0 bases for J; bases not matched to a gene: 3. CDR3 loop: CASSFSGGSTDTQYF. The DNA for the CDR3 is TGTGCCAGCAGTTTTAGCGGGGGAAGCACAGATACGCAGTATTTT.

The table lists this clonotype with a few counts. The chain recombines TRBV20-1 with TRBJ2-3, with D perhaps TRBD2 (5 bases). CDR1 and CDR2 from the germline V gene are DFQATT and SNEGSKA (reference sequence). The CDR3 has 15 amino acids. V lost 2 bases and J lost 0, with 12 bases in between. The CDR3 here is CSARLPAVSTDTQYF. The CDR3 DNA follows: TGCAGTGCTAGACTCCCAGCGGTAAGCACAGATACGCAGTATTTT.

This chain connects TRBV7-6 to TRBJ2-1, with 7 bases matching TRBD2. CDR1 and CDR2 from the germline V gene are SGHVS and FNYEAQ. CDR3 length: 15 amino acids. Trimming cost V 5 bases and J 2 bases; bases outside gene matches: 6. In DNA, the CDR3 is TGTGCCAGCAGCACCCTAGCGGTCACCTACAATGAGCAGTTCTTC. Translating it yields CASSTLAVTYNEQFF.

This chain links TRBV28 with TRBJ2-1, with D maybe TRBD2 (6 bases). The CDR3 is made up of 15 amino acids. Trimming shortened V by 6 bases and J by 4 bases, and 16 bases separated the two germline ends. Germline loops: CDR1 MDHEN, CDR2 SYDVKM. CDR3 loop: CASRGSRGWYNEQFF. The CDR3 DNA reads as TGTGCCAGCAGGGGTAGCCGGGGGTGGTACAATGAGCAGTTCTTC.

This clonotype has only a few counts. The chain is built from TRBV12-3 or TRBV12-4 and TRBJ2-7; 10 bases agree with TRBD1. The V gene end was trimmed by 5 bases and the J gene end by 5 bases; junction bases not matched to a gene: 3. CDR3 size: 13 residues. CDR3 region: CASSPGQGDEQYF. In DNA form, the CDR3 reads TGTGCCAGCAGTCCCGGACAGGGGGACGAGCAGTACTTC.